The 30 T cell receptor beta chains given below trace back to one sample, sequenced in a study of blood T cells in healthy people across ages. A second 7 to 11 cycle PCR used barcoded and J-beta primers. Each CDR3 protein gets one entry after TCRdb re-called the 5' RACE reads with MiXCR. Of hundreds of thousands of distinct CDR3 sequences listed, approximately 30% are singletons. Sample: blood. The source is a woman older than 75 in good health.

This clonotype has at least ten counts. For the CDR3, the DNA is TGTGCCAGCAGCTTAGTTGAAGCAGGTGAGCAGTTCTTC. It is translated as CASSLVEAGEQFF. The chain joins TRBV7-2 to TRBJ2-1, with D hard to call. This CDR3 has 13 amino acids. With 1 base removed from V and 9 bases from J, the gap between germline ends came to 10 bases. The germline CDR1 and CDR2 sequences are SGHTA and FQGNSA.

This clonotype was picked up a small number of times. A much larger clone differs by one base, so this may be a read error. The chain carries TRBV20-1 and TRBJ2-5; D is unclear. Trimming left V 5 bases short and J 11 bases short, with 30 bases between. Germline V CDR1 and CDR2: DFQATT, SNEGSKA (reference sequence). This CDR3 is built from 16 residues. The CDR3 nucleotides read TGCAGTGCTTACCCCGCAGACCAATCGGGTTACAATGAGCAGTACTTC. Protein: CSAYPADQSGYNEQYF.

This clonotype was seen only a few times. This sequence joins TRBV7-6 and TRBJ1-2; 7 positions match TRBD1. The CDR3 contains 16 residues. The germline CDR1 and CDR2 sequences are SGHVS and FNYEAQ. Unmatched junction bases numbered 12, after V lost 5 bases and J lost 3 bases. The CDR3 sequence is CASSPAPLDRDYGYTF. The CDR3 DNA follows: TGTGCCAGCAGCCCCGCCCCATTAGACAGGGACTATGGCTACACCTTC.

The chain has TRBV27 and TRBJ2-4, with D perhaps matching TRBD1 (6 bases). The assigned J gene may be wrong: the sequence end matches TRBJ2-7 better. The CDR3 sequence is 15 residues long. Germline V lookup: CDR1 MNHEY, CDR2 SMNVEV (reference sequence). CDR3 residues: CASSPRQAIHSEQYF. The CDR3 nucleotides are TGTGCCAGCAGTCCAAGACAGGCGATCCATAGCGAGCAGTACTTC.

The J gene is TRBJ1-2, the V gene TRBV7-2; D is undetermined. CDR1 SGHTA and CDR2 FQGNSA come from the germline V gene. V was clipped by 2 bases and J by 1 base, with 11 bases between them. The CDR3 runs to 15 residues. CDR3 sequence reads: CASSLNSRLNYGYTF. CDR3 sequence (DNA): TGTGCCAGCAGCTTAAACTCGCGCCTTAACTATGGCTACACCTTC.

This clonotype was counted between two and nine times. This may be a read error, as it is one base from a much larger clone. The chain is built from TRBV29-1 and TRBJ2-5; 9 bases are a match to TRBD1. The junction had 5 bases not matched to a gene; V was cut back by 5 bases and J by 4 bases. There are 13 residues in the CDR3. The germline V gene has CDR1 SQVTM and CDR2 ANQGSEA. CDR3 sequence: CSVRHRGRETQYF. CDR3 sequence (DNA): TGCAGCGTTAGACACAGGGGGCGAGAGACCCAGTACTTC.

The chain combines TRBV5-6 with TRBJ2-4; no clear D. CDR3 size: 13 residues. Germline V gene data show CDR1 as SGHDT and CDR2 as YYEEEE. V was clipped by 0 bases and J by 6 bases, with 7 bases between them. In DNA form, the CDR3 reads TGTGCCAGCAGCTTGGGGACCACAAACATTCAGTACTTC. It codes for CASSLGTTNIQYF.

This clonotype was detected ten times or more. The chain carries TRBV3-1 and TRBJ2-5, with D unclear. The tail of the sequence fits TRBJ2-7 better, so the J call may be wrong. The CDR3 runs 11 residues. Germline V lookup: CDR1 LGHDT, CDR2 YNNKEL (reference sequence). CDR3 amino acids: CASSYSGEQYF. The CDR3 nucleotides are TGTGCCAGCAGCTATTCGGGCGAGCAGTACTTC.

This clonotype was picked up many times. The chain couples TRBV7-6 to TRBJ2-7; D is perhaps TRBD2 (6 bases). The ends were cut back, 4 bases at V and 2 bases at J, with 12 bases in the middle. Germline V lookup: CDR1 SGHVS, CDR2 FNYEAQ. The CDR3 totals 14 residues. CDR3 coding DNA: TGTGCCAGCAGCTCGGGGGTTACGCCCTACGAGCAGTACTTC. It specifies CASSSGVTPYEQYF.

The genes are TRBV12-3 or TRBV12-4 and TRBJ2-5; 9 positions match TRBD1. The CDR3 runs to 15 residues. The V and J ends lost 6 bases and 10 bases, in that order; junction bases with no gene match: 15. The CDR3 loop is CASSTMDRGRLDQYF. Here the CDR3 DNA reads TGTGCCAGCAGCACCATGGACAGGGGAAGGCTGGACCAGTACTTC.

This clonotype has a count of ten or more. The rearrangement uses TRBV6-1 and TRBJ1-2; the D gene is possibly TRBD1 (6 bases). V lost 3 bases and J 2 bases, leaving 7 bases between the germline ends. Looked up from germline, CDR1 is MNHNS and CDR2 is SASEGT. This CDR3 region has 13 residues. The CDR3 sequence: CASSERGNYGYTF. CDR3 DNA: TGTGCCAGCAGTGAGAGGGGGAACTATGGCTACACCTTC.

This clonotype was counted many times. The chain employs TRBV20-1 and TRBJ2-4; D unclear. The V end was cut by 6 bases, the J end by 0 bases, with 18 bases between. Germline loops: CDR1 DFQATT, CDR2 SNEGSKA (reference sequence). The CDR3 extends over 16 amino acids. The CDR3 bases are TGCAGTGCCCCCCCTTTGAGACGGCTAGCCAAAAACATTCAGTACTTC. Protein: CSAPPLRRLAKNIQYF.

In regard to this clonotype: The junction differs from germline at one of its ends, possibly a read error. The rearrangement links TRBV20-1 to TRBJ2-5; the match to TRBD1 covers 7 bases. The CDR3 runs to 14 residues. Per the germline V gene, CDR1 is DFQATT and CDR2 is SNEGSKA (reference sequence). Here the CDR3 DNA reads TGCAGTGTTAGAGATCACGGGACAGAGGAGACTCAGTACTTC. The encoded protein is CSVRDHGTEETQYF.

With regard to this clonotype: With a much larger clone just one base away, this may be a read error. The chain uses TRBV11-2 and TRBJ1-5; D is ambiguous. CDR3 length: 15 residues. The ends were cut back, 1 base at V and 5 bases at J, with 12 bases in the middle. Germline V gene sequence: CDR1 SGHAT, CDR2 FQNNGV. This chain's CDR3 is CASSLAPGTHQPQHF. The DNA of the CDR3 is TGTGCCAGCAGCTTAGCGCCAGGTACCCATCAGCCCCAGCATTTT.

For this clonotype: A much larger clone differs from this one at a single base, so this may be a read error. The genes are TRBV30 and TRBJ2-3, with D uncertain. This CDR3 comprises 12 residues. The germline V gene encodes CDR1 GTSNPN and CDR2 SVGIG (reference sequence). V lost 4 bases to trimming and J lost 0 bases, with 5 bases between them. CDR3: CAWIVSTDTQYF. For the CDR3, the DNA is TGTGCCTGGATTGTAAGCACAGATACGCAGTATTTT.

This chain links TRBV24-1 with TRBJ2-2, with TRBD1 matching 7 bases. The ends lost 4 bases at V and 1 base at J; junction bases unmatched: 2. Germline loops: CDR1 KGHDR, CDR2 SFDVKD. The CDR3 is 15 residues long. CDR3 DNA sequence: TGTGCCACCAGTGACAACAGGGGGAACACCGGGGAGCTGTTTTTT. Translating gives CATSDNRGNTGELFF.

The chain is built from TRBV3-1 and TRBJ1-1; TRBD1 agrees at 8 bases. The junction had 10 bases not matched to a gene; V was cut back by 3 bases and J by 4 bases. The CDR3 loop spans 16 amino acids. The V gene's germline CDR1 is LGHDT and CDR2 YNNKEL (reference sequence). CDR3 sequence reads: CASSQTLGTGPTEAFF. Here the CDR3 DNA reads TGTGCCAGCAGCCAGACCTTAGGGACAGGTCCCACTGAAGCTTTCTTT.

There are many counts of this clonotype. The genes are TRBV5-1 and TRBJ1-2; D is possibly TRBD1 (6 bases). Germline CDR1 SGHRS, CDR2 YFSETQ. V shed 2 bases and J shed 6 bases, with 14 bases lying between them. The length of the CDR3 is 14 residues. Here the CDR3 DNA reads TGCGCCAGCAGCTTTACGGGGGCAAAGGATGGCTACACCTTC. Protein: CASSFTGAKDGYTF. Full variable domain (outside the CDR3, taken from reference TRBV5-1 and TRBJ1-2): KAGVTQTPRYLIKTRGQQVTLSCSPISGHRSVSWYQQTPGQGLQFLFEYFSETQRNKGNFPGRFSGRQFSNSRSEMNVSTLELGDSALYLCASSFTGAKDGYTFGSGTRLTVV.

This clonotype was found many times. The J gene is TRBJ2-1, the V gene TRBV5-1; perhaps TRBD1 as D (5 bases). V dropped 0 bases and J dropped 5 bases, with 15 bases sitting between them. Per the germline V gene, CDR1 is SGHRS and CDR2 is YFSETQ. CDR3 length equals 16 residues. CDR3 in amino acids: CASSLVGVTPDNEQFF. CDR3 nucleotide sequence: TGCGCCAGCAGCTTGGTAGGGGTGACCCCTGACAATGAGCAGTTCTTC.

The chain couples TRBV5-1 to TRBJ2-1; no definite D call. The CDR3 covers 17 residues. The germline V and J ends were trimmed by 1 base and 6 bases, with 20 bases remaining between them. Germline V gene sequence: CDR1 SGHRS, CDR2 YFSETQ. Written as DNA, the CDR3 is TGCGCCAGCAGCTTGATCTTACGTCCTTCTGGCATCAATGAGCAGTTCTTC. Encoded protein: CASSLILRPSGINEQFF.

This clonotype was recorded only once. The chain links TRBV9 to TRBJ2-7, with 9 bases lining up with TRBD2. With V trimmed by 6 bases and J by 2 bases, 6 bases remained unmatched. The CDR3 totals 14 residues. Germline CDR1 and CDR2: SGDLS and YYNGEE. The CDR3 here is CASTGTSSAYEQYF. The CDR3 DNA follows: TGTGCCAGCACCGGGACTAGCAGCGCCTACGAGCAGTACTTC.

Concerning this clonotype: A much larger clone sits a single nucleotide away, making a read error possible. The chain combines TRBV20-1 with TRBJ2-5; the D gene is possibly TRBD2 (7 bases). Gene TRBJ2-1 matches the end of the DNA better, so the J call may be wrong. This CDR3 spans 15 amino acids. The V gene's germline CDR1 is DFQATT and CDR2 SNEGSKA (reference sequence). CDR3 in amino acids: CSAIEGGASQETQFF. In DNA form, the CDR3 reads TGCAGTGCCATAGAGGGGGGGGCGAGCCAAGAGACCCAGTTCTTC.

The table lists this clonotype with many counts. The chain combines TRBV7-8 with TRBJ1-1; D not certain. CDR1 is SGHVS and CDR2 is FQNEAQ in the germline V gene. The V and J ends lost 0 bases and 2 bases respectively, with 7 bases between them. This CDR3 is 14 amino acids long. CDR3 sequence (DNA): TGTGCCAGCAGCTTAGCTGCCTCCAACACTGAAGCTTTCTTT. Its protein product is CASSLAASNTEAFF.

The chain uses TRBV20-1 and TRBJ2-1; 13 bases fit TRBD2. This CDR3 comprises 13 residues. V lost 6 bases to trimming and J lost 13 bases; unmatched junction nucleotides: 9. Germline values: CDR1 DFQATT, CDR2 SNEGSKA (reference sequence). The CDR3 protein is CSALAGGQETQFF. DNA of the CDR3: TGCAGTGCACTAGCGGGGGGGCAAGAGACCCAGTTCTTC.

J is TRBJ2-3 and V is TRBV29-1; perhaps TRBD1 as D (6 bases). Trimming took off 3 bases at V and 4 bases at J, with 20 bases between the two ends. The CDR3 contains 16 residues. Germline V lookup: CDR1 SQVTM, CDR2 ANQGSEA. The CDR3 DNA sequence: TGCAGCGTTGAGGATGGGGGCCCCGGAGGACCAGATACGCAGTATTTT. Translating gives CSVEDGGPGGPDTQYF.

The chain couples TRBV29-1 to TRBJ2-7; D gene ambiguous. The CDR3 spans 13 residues. V was shortened by 3 bases and J by 5 bases, with 14 bases between the two germline ends. Germline CDR1 SQVTM, CDR2 ANQGSEA. In nucleotides, the CDR3 is TGCAGCGTTGACGTCGGCAGGCCACACGAGCAGTACTTC. As protein: CSVDVGRPHEQYF.

This clonotype was observed many times. The chain employs TRBV2 and TRBJ1-5; 7 bases agree with TRBD1. With V trimmed by 5 bases and J by 3 bases, 4 bases remained unmatched. The CDR3 is 14 amino acids. Germline V gene sequence: CDR1 SNHLY, CDR2 FYNNEI. The CDR3 bases are TGTGCCAGCAGTAGGGACAGCTACAATCAGCCCCAGCATTTT. As protein: CASSRDSYNQPQHF.

This clonotype occurred many times. The J gene is TRBJ2-1, the V gene TRBV3-1; 8 positions match TRBD2. The CDR3 covers 13 residues. With 1 base clipped from V and 12 bases from J, the junction kept 5 bases outside the gene matches. Germline CDR1 LGHDT, CDR2 YNNKEL (reference sequence). As DNA, the CDR3 is TGTGCCAGCAGCCAAGTAATGGCGGGGGGGCAGTTCTTC. Its protein product is CASSQVMAGGQFF.

Ten or more counts support this clonotype. J is TRBJ2-3 and V is TRBV15; 8 nucleotides agree with TRBD2. The CDR3 spans 18 residues. CDR1 LNHNV and CDR2 YYDKDF come from the germline V gene (reference sequence). V trimming: 0 bases; J trimming: 2 bases; junction bases outside the gene matches: 10. The CDR3 region is CATSRDYFSGDTTDTQYF. Written as DNA, the CDR3 is TGTGCCACCAGCAGAGATTACTTTAGCGGGGATACCACAGATACGCAGTATTTT.

This clonotype was detected many times. The chain recombines TRBV27 with TRBJ2-5; 7 bases match TRBD2. Per the germline V gene, CDR1 is MNHEY and CDR2 is SMNVEV (reference sequence). The ends lost 4 bases at V and 0 bases at J; junction bases unmatched: 5. CDR3 length equals 15 residues. The DNA for the CDR3 is TGTGCCAGCAGTTCGATCCGGGGGGACCAAGAGACCCAGTACTTC. Protein: CASSSIRGDQETQYF.